The source of this T cell receptor (beta chain) is a study of blood T cell repertoires in COVID-19. The CDR3 length is 12 residues. Trimming removed 3 bases at V and 3 bases at J, with 6 bases between. Per germline, CDR1 MDHEN and CDR2 SYDVKM. Original analysis: Cell counts per sample came from amplifying reference gene primers. TCRdb's table, derived via immunoSEQ multiplex PCR, lists solely in-frame clones and lacks some. V, J and clone size reflect that table, while D and trimming were determined from the DNA. Among 100,000 to 150,000 clones listed, approximately 86% were seen once. This sequence joins TRBV28 and TRBJ2-7; D uncertain. The receptor's source is a woman in her fifties or sixties with active or convalescent COVID-19. Sequenced input: peripheral blood. CDR3 DNA sequence: TGTGCCAGCAGTTTGGCTGGCTACGAGCAGTACTTC. Its protein product is CASSLAGYEQYF.